This TCR beta chain was documented in a study of T-cell memory formation after mild COVID-19. General study findings and limits: Second-wave clones reaching peak frequency on day 37 lacked confirmed SARS-CoV-2 specificity.

V gave up 6 bases and J gave up 8 bases, with 10 bases separating them. Germline V lookup: CDR1 MNHEY, CDR2 SVGAGI. The length of the CDR3 is 12 residues. TCRdb ran MiXCR on the 5' RACE reads and lists one entry per CDR3 protein. The sample lists some 600,000 distinct CDR3 sequences; roughly 17% were seen once. In this sample, this clonotype turned up a few times. Antigen unknown. Sequencing used PBMCs or a T cell subset sorted from them (not recorded which). The clonotype was recovered from an adult woman who had mild COVID-19 (a few samples of this study predate the infection). Cell type and time point are not known. V and J are TRBV6-5 and TRBJ2-2; D remains unclear. This CDR3 is CASSSDVGELFF. In DNA, the CDR3 is TGTGCCAGCAGCTCGGACGTAGGGGAGCTGTTTTTT.